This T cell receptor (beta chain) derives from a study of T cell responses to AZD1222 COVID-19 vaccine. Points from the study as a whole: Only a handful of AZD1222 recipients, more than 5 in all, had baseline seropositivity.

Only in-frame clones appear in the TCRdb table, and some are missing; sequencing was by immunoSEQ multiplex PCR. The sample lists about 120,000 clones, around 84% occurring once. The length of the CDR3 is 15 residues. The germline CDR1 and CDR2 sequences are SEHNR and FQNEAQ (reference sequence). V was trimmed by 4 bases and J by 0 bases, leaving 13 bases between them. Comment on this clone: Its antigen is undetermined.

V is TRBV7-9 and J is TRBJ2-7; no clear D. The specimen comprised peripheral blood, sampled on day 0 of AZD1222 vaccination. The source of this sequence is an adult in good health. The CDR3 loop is CASSSTAYFSYEQYF. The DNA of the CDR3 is TGTGCCAGCAGCTCTACGGCCTACTTCTCCTACGAGCAGTACTTC.